This T cell receptor beta chain stems from a study of CD8 T cells in Susac syndrome (dated by TCRdb to 2018 to 2020). General notes on the study: Among the Susac syndrome patients who were sequenced, clinically active disease was present in five or six and clinical remission was observed in eight. At blood withdrawal, Susac syndrome patients were therapy-naive, treated with corticosteroids (with IVIg additionally given to some), or treated with IVIg alone. The study used repertoire sequencing to test whether antigen drove CD8+ T cell activation and differentiation in Susac syndrome. The study compared CD8+ T cell repertoire clonality among eleven to twelve healthy donors, around 14 Susac syndrome patients and approximately 16 multiple sclerosis patients.

Peripheral blood CD8+ and CD4+ T cells from healthy donors, Susac syndrome patients and multiple sclerosis patients were profiled by high-throughput TCR beta sequencing. Susac syndrome patients met recently defined diagnostic criteria for definite or probable disease. Bulk CD8+ and CD4+ T cells were purified by magnetic negative isolation, whereas CD8+ TEMRA cells were enriched by FACS. Blood was drawn into EDTA tubes, processed within 24 hours, and PBMCs were isolated by density gradient centrifugation. PBMCs intended for TCR sequencing were frozen in liquid nitrogen and were later thawed in a 37 degrees C water bath. The sorted or isolated CD4+, CD8+ and CD8+ TEMRA cells reached a purity of at least 90%. The full study reports these points: The number of individuals in the TCR sequencing and HLA analysis was recognized as being relatively small. In the total CD8+ and CD8+ TEMRA repertoires, 15 to 20 and five Susac-specific public clones, respectively, were identified. Susac syndrome CD8+ repertoires showed clonal expansion, highest in CD8+ TEMRA cells and greater in clinically active than remitting patients.

RNA was extracted using the RNeasy kit, and roughly 0.45 to 1 ug of the RNA was reverse transcribed with random hexamers. TCR beta CDR3 regions were amplified with the immunoSEQ multiplex PCR assay covering 54 Vbeta and 13 Jbeta segments. Bias from PCR amplification was corrected by using a synthetic template baseline for primer optimization and for computational correction. The published analysis was carried out like this. Reads were assigned to V, D and J genes according to IMGT and analyzed in immunoSEQ Analyzer, with only productive sequences retained. To calculate clonality, Shannon entropy was normalized by log2 of the number of productive unique sequences and then subtracted from one. For each patient and control, public and private clones were evaluated among the 100 most prevalent clones. Susac-specific clones were defined as absent from healthy and MS cohorts, some 1,000 published viral clones and other ImmuneACCESS disease sequences. Starting from the raw public reads, TCRdb applied fastp trimming at Q25, assembled clones with MiXCR and retained in-frame beta chains. Entries are consolidated by CDR3 protein sequence, retaining the most common genes and DNA. The V and J calls, along with clone size, are taken from TCRdb and not from the paper's own processing. A total of some 100,000 distinct CDR3 sequences appear in this sample, about 95% of them only once. The top ten constitute 0.3% to 0.35% of the sample.

The germline V gene (reference sequence) specifies SEHNR as CDR1 and FQNEAQ as CDR2. The V and J ends are trimmed by 5 bases and 6 bases, leaving 14 bases between them. Taken from cysteine to phenylalanine, the CDR3 has 14 residues. The kept DNA is CDR3 alone, 42 bases in frame from the first base. About this clonotype itself: Its antigen has not been determined. There are no base qualities to consult, and no much larger clone falls within one base.

What was sequenced was CD8+ T cells from PBMCs. The rearranged segments are TRBV7-9 and TRBJ2-1; TRBD2 is a possible D gene, resting on 6 matching bases. The clonotype comes from a human donor with Susac syndrome. The CDR3 reads as follows: CASSPPGVTNEQFF. At the DNA level, the sequence is TGTGCCAGCAGCCCCCCGGGGGTGACCAATGAGCAGTTCTTC. This CDR3, with the reference TRBV7-9 and TRBJ2-1 proteins standing in past its ends, gives the full variable domain DTGVSQNPRHKITKRGQNVTFRCDPISEHNRLYWYRQTLGQGPEFLTYFQNEAQLEKSRLLSDRFSAERPKGSFSTLEIQRTEQGDSAMYLCASSPPGVTNEQFFGPGTRLTVL.